Below, 19 T cell receptor beta chains from the same sample are listed, as sequenced in a study of T cells expressing NK-cell markers. TCRdb re-called the 5' RACE reads and gives one entry per CDR3 protein, without DNA. The table lists over 120,000 distinct CDR3 sequences. Sequences were obtained from blood T cells: a sorted CD56 or NKG2C T cell subset, CD4+ or CD8+ T cells, or bulk PBMC T cells (not recorded which). These receptors originate from a man aged 18 to 29 in good health.

The chain links TRBV27 to TRBJ2-5; TCRdb's D call, TRBD1, is unchecked because there is no DNA. The CDR3 is 15 amino acids. Germline assignment: CDR1 MNHEY and CDR2 SMNVEV (reference sequence). CDR3 region: CASRSWDTEQETQYF.

The J gene is TRBJ2-1, the V gene TRBV7-9; absent DNA, TCRdb's TRBD1 call cannot be checked. In germline, CDR1 is SEHNR, CDR2 FQNEAQ (reference sequence). The CDR3 runs 14 residues. CDR3 residues: CASSLAQGDNEQFF.

This chain uses TRBV21-1 with TRBJ2-6. TRBV21-1 represents a pseudogene. The CDR3 consists of 17 residues. This CDR3 is CASSKRGPKSGANVLTF.

This chain connects TRBV12-3 or TRBV12-4 to TRBJ2-1; TCRdb lists TRBD2, though no DNA is available to test this call. There are 17 residues in the CDR3. The CDR3 reads CASSPQAGGPLGYEQFF.

V is TRBV11-2 and J is TRBJ2-7; checking the TCRdb D call of TRBD2 is not possible without DNA. This CDR3 is 15 amino acids long. Germline CDR1 reads SGHAT; CDR2 reads FQNNGV. CDR3 residues: CASSSQERVPYEQYF.

The chain recombines TRBV10-3 with TRBJ2-1; TCRdb's D call of TRBD1 is untestable without DNA. This CDR3 has 18 residues. Germline V gene lookup returns CDR1 ENHRY and CDR2 SYGVKD. Here the CDR3 reads CAIRVKIDRDLSGRKKFF.

The chain carries TRBV3-1 and TRBJ2-7; TCRdb's D gene call, TRBD1, goes unchecked for lack of DNA. Germline CDR1 reads LGHDT; CDR2 reads YNNKEL (reference sequence). The CDR3 contains 16 residues. The CDR3 spells CASSKRGSFSSYEQYF.

This chain connects TRBV30 to TRBJ2-7. Per germline, CDR1 GTSNPN and CDR2 SVGIG (reference sequence). The CDR3 is 11 amino acids. CDR3 in amino acids: CAWTNSYEQYF.

The chain is built from TRBV7-6 and TRBJ2-1; checking the TCRdb D call of TRBD2 is not possible without DNA. Germline CDR1 is SGHVS and CDR2 is FNYEAQ. CDR3 size: 15 residues. The CDR3 spells CASSPTSGRAIEQFF.

The gene calls are TRBV25-1 and TRBJ2-1. The CDR3 spans 11 residues. Germline V gives CDR1 MGHDK, CDR2 SYGVNS. The CDR3 sequence: CASSFLGEQFF.

The genes are TRBV9 and TRBJ2-7. CDR3 size: 14 residues. The germline gives CDR1 SGDLS, CDR2 YYNGEE. CDR3 region: CASSPDGGLYEQYF.

The rearrangement links TRBV15 to TRBJ2-3; as DNA is missing, the TRBD1 call by TCRdb cannot be tested. This CDR3 contains 15 residues. The germline V gene has CDR1 LNHNV and CDR2 YYDKDF (reference sequence). CDR3 amino acids: CATSRDRQATDTQYF. Using reference TRBV15 and TRBJ2-3 for the parts outside the CDR3, the full variable domain is DAMVIQNPRYQVTQFGKPVTLSCSQTLNHNVMYWYQQKSSQAPKLLFHYYDKDFNNEADTPDNFQSRRPNTSFCFLDIRSPGLGDTAMYLCATSRDRQATDTQYFGPGTRLTVL.

The rearrangement uses TRBV5-1 and TRBJ2-2; no DNA is available, so the TRBD2 call from TCRdb remains unchecked. The CDR3 is 16 residues long. Germline CDR1 SGHRS, CDR2 YFSETQ. The CDR3 reads CASSLGRTGYTGELFF. Full variable domain (remainder filled in from reference TRBV5-1 and TRBJ2-2): KAGVTQTPRYLIKTRGQQVTLSCSPISGHRSVSWYQQTPGQGLQFLFEYFSETQRNKGNFPGRFSGRQFSNSRSEMNVSTLELGDSALYLCASSLGRTGYTGELFFGEGSRLTVL.

V usage is TRBV6-5 and J usage is TRBJ2-5; as DNA is missing, the TRBD1 call by TCRdb cannot be tested. The CDR3 contains 16 residues. Germline V lookup: CDR1 MNHEY, CDR2 SVGAGI. The CDR3 here is CASSWSGQPNQETQYF.

The chain links TRBV19 to TRBJ2-1; the D call of TRBD2 rests on TCRdb alone, since no DNA is present to check it. This CDR3 has 16 residues. Germline loops: CDR1 LNHDA, CDR2 SQIVND (reference sequence). The CDR3 sequence: CASSIGTSVSYNEQFF.

The chain couples TRBV5-4 to TRBJ2-1. Germline V gives CDR1 SGHNT, CDR2 YYREEE (reference sequence). This CDR3 spans 13 amino acids. The CDR3 sequence is CASSLGVYNEQFF.

The chain uses TRBV5-6 and TRBJ2-3; absent DNA, TCRdb's TRBD1 call cannot be checked. Germline CDR1 and CDR2: SGHDT and YYEEEE. CDR3 length: 13 residues. CDR3 region: CASSRSPRDTQYF.

V and J are TRBV27 and TRBJ2-6. Germline V lookup: CDR1 MNHEY, CDR2 SMNVEV (reference sequence). The CDR3 is 16 amino acids. The CDR3 here is CASSFPDDSGANVLTF.

The CDR3 is CASSLNTGGMTDTQYF. V gene TRBV3-1 combines with J gene TRBJ2-3; TCRdb picks TRBD1, but there is no DNA to check that call. The CDR3 length is 16 residues. Germline values: CDR1 LGHDT, CDR2 YNNKEL (reference sequence).